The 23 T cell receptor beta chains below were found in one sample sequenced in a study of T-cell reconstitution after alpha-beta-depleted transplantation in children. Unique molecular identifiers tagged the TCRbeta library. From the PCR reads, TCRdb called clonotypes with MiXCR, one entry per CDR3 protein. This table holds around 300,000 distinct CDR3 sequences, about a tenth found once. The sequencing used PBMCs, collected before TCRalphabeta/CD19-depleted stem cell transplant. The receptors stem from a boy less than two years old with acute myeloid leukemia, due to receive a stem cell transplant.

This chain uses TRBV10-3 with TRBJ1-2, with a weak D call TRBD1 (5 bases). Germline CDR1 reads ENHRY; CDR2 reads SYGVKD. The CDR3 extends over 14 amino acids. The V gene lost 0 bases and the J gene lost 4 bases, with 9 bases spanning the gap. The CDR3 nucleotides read TGTGCCATCAGTGAGTCGGGGGATACCTATGGCTACACCTTC. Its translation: CAISESGDTYGYTF.

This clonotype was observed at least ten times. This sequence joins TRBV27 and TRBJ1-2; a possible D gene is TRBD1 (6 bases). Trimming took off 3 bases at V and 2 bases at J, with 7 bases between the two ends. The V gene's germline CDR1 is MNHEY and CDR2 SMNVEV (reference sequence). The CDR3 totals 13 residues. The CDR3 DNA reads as TGTGCCAGCAGTTTTCAGGGGAACTATGGCTACACCTTC. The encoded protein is CASSFQGNYGYTF.

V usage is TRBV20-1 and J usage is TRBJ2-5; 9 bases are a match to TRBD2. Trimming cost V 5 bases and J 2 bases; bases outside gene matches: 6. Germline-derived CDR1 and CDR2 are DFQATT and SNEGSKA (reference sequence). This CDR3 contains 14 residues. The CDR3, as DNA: TGCAGTGCTCTCCTAGCGGGGAGACAAGAGACCCAGTACTTC. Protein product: CSALLAGRQETQYF.

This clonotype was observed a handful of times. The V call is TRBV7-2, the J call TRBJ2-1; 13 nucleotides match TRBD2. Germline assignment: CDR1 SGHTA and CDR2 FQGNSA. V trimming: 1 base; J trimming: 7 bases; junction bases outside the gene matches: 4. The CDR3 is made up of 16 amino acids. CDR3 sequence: CASSLVLAGGQNEQFF. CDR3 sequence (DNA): TGTGCCAGCAGCTTAGTACTAGCGGGGGGGCAGAATGAGCAGTTCTTC.

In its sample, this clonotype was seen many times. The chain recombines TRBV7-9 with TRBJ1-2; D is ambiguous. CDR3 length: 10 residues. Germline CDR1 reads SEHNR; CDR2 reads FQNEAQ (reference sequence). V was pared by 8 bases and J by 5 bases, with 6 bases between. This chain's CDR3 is CASEGYGYTF. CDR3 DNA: TGTGCCAGCGAAGGTTATGGCTACACCTTC. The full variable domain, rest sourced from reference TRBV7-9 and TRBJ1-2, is DTGVSQNPRHKITKRGQNVTFRCDPISEHNRLYWYRQTLGQGPEFLTYFQNEAQLEKSRLLSDRFSAERPKGSFSTLEIQRTEQGDSAMYLCASEGYGYTFGSGTRLTVV.

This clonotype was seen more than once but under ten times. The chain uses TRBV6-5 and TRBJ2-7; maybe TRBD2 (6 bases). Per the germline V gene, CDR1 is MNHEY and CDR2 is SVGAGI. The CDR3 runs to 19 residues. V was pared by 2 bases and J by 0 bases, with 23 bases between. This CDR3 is CASSYRGGPTLSGSYEQYF. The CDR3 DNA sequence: TGTGCCAGCAGTTACCGGGGAGGCCCCACTTTGAGTGGCTCCTACGAGCAGTACTTC.

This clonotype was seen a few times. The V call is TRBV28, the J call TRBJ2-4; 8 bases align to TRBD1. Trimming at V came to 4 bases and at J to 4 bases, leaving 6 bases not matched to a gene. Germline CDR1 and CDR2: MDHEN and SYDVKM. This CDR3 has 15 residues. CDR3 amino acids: CASSYVRDRKNIQYF. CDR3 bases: TGTGCCAGCAGTTATGTCCGGGACAGGAAAAACATTCAGTACTTC.

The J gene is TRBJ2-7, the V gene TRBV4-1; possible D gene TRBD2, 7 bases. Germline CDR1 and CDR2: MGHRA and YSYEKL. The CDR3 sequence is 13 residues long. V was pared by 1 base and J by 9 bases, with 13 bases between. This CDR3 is CASSQARGARQYF. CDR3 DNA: TGCGCCAGCAGCCAAGCCCGGGGGGCGAGGCAGTACTTC.

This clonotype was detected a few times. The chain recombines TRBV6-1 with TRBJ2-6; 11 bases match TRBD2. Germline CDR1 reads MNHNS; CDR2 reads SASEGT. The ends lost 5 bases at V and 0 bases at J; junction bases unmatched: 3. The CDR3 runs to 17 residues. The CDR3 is CASSPLAGVSGANVLTF. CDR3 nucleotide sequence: TGTGCCAGCAGTCCACTAGCGGGGGTCTCTGGGGCCAACGTCCTGACTTTC.

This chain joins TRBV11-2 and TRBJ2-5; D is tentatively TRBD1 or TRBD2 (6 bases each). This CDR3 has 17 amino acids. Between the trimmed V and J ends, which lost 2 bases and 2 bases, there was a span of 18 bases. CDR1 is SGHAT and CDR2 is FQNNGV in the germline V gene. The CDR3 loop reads CASSLRGGTIQQETQYF. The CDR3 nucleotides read TGTGCCAGCAGCTTACGAGGGGGGACAATTCAACAAGAGACCCAGTACTTC. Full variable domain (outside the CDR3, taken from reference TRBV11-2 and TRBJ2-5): EAGVAQSPRYKIIEKRQSVAFWCNPISGHATLYWYQQILGQGPKLLIQFQNNGVVDDSQLPKDRFSAERLKGVDSTLKIQPAKLEDSAVYLCASSLRGGTIQQETQYFGPGTRLLVL.

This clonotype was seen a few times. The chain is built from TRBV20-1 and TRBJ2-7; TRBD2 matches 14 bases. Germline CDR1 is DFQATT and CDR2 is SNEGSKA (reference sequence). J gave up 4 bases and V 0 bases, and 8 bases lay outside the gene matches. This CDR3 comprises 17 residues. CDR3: CSAREGLAGARLYEQYF. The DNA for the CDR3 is TGCAGTGCTAGAGAGGGACTAGCGGGGGCTCGTCTTTACGAGCAGTACTTC.

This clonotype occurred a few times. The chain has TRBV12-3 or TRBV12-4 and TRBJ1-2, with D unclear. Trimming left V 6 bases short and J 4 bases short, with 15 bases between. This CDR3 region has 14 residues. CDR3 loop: CASSHDPGSYGYTF. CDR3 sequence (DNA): TGTGCCAGCAGCCACGACCCGGGCAGCTATGGCTACACCTTC.

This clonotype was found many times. DNA for the CDR3: TGTGCCAGCAGAGTTGGGGCAGGGATTGGCTACACCTTC. Translated: CASRVGAGIGYTF. The chain couples TRBV12-3 or TRBV12-4 to TRBJ1-2; TRBD1 might be the D (5 bases). This CDR3 has 13 residues. The V and J ends lost 6 bases and 7 bases respectively, with 15 bases between them.

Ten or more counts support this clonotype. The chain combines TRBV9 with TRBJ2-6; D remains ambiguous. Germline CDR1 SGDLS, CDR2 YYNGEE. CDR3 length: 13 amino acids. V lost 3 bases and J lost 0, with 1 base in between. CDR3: CASSASGANVLTF. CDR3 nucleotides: TGTGCCAGCAGCGCCTCTGGGGCCAACGTCCTGACTTTC.

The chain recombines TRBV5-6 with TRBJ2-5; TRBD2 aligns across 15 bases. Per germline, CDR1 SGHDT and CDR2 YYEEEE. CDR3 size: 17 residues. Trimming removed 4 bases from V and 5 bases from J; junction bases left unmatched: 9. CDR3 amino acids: CASSLGLAGGPWETQYF. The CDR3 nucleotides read TGTGCCAGCAGCCTCGGACTAGCGGGAGGGCCCTGGGAGACCCAGTACTTC.

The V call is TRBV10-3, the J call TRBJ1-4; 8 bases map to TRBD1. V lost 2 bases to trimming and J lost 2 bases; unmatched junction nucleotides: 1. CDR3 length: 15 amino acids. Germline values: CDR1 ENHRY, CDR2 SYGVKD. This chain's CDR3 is CAISEAGGTNEKLFF. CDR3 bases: TGTGCCATCAGTGAGGCAGGGGGCACTAATGAAAAACTGTTTTTT.

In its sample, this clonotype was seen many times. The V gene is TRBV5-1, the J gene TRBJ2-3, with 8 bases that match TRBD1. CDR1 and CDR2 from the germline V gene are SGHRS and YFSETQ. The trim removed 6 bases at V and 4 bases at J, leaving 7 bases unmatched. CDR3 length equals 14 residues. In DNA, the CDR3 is TGCGCCAGCACCGCAGGGGGCGTTTCAGATACGCAGTATTTT. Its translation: CASTAGGVSDTQYF.

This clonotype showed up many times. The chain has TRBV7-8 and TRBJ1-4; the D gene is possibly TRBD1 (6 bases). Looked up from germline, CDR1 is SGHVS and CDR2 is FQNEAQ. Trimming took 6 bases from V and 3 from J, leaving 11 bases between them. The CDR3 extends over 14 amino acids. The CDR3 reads CASRPQGSNEKLFF. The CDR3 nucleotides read TGTGCCAGCAGGCCTCAGGGGTCTAATGAAAAACTGTTTTTT.

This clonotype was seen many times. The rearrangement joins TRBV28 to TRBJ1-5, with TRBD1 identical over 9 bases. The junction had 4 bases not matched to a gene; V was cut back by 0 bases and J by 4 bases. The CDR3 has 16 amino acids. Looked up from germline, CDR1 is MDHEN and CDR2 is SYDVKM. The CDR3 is CASSLWGQGGNQPQHF. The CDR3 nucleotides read TGTGCCAGCAGTTTATGGGGACAGGGAGGGAATCAGCCCCAGCATTTT.

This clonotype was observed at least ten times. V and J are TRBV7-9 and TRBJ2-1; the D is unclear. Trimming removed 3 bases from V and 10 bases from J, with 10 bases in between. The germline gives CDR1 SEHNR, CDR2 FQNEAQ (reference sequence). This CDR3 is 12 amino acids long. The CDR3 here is CASSFPYGEQFF. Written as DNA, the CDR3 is TGTGCCAGCAGCTTCCCCTACGGCGAGCAGTTCTTC.

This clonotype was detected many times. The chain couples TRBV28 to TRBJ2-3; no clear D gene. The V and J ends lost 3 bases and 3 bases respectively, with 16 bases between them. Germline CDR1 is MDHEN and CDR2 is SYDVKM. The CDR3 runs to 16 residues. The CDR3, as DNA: TGTGCCAGCAGTTTTAGGCAGGCCACCTGGACAGATACGCAGTATTTT. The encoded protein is CASSFRQATWTDTQYF.

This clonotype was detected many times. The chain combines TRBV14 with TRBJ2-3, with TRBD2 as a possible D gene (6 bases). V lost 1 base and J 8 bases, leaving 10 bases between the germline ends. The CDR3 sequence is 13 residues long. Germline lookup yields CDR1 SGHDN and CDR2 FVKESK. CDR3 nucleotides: TGTGCCAGCAGCCAAGTCCCACTAGCTACGCAGTATTTT. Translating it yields CASSQVPLATQYF.

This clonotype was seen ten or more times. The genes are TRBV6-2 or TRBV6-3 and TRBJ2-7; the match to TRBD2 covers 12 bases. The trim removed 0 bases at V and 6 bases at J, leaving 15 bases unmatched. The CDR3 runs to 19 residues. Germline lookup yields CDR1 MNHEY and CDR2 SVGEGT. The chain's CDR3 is CASSYSTSRGLAGPVEQYF. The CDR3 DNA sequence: TGTGCCAGCAGTTACTCGACTAGTCGCGGACTAGCGGGGCCGGTCGAGCAGTACTTC.